Listed below are T cell receptor beta chains from one sample, sequenced in a study of memory CD4+ T cells and cytomegalovirus serostatus. Sequencing was performed with immunoSEQ multiplex PCR; in TCRdb, only in-frame clones are kept and a portion is missing. There are tens of thousands of clones in the sample; 78% occur only once, and approximately 0.55% lies in the top ten. The specimen sequenced was memory CD4+ T cells from blood. The source of these receptors is an adult in good health and CMV-seronegative. Each CDR3 is given with its conserved first and last residue. The D gene is left open where the match is weak. Clone size is not always given. Where it is, it says once, few, many or a class for expanded clones.

d_gene: .; len: 15; j_gene: TRBJ1-1; abundance: .; v_gene: TRBV4-2; CDR3nt: TGTGCCAGCAGCCAAGAGGGGGGGGGAGGCACTGAAGCTTTCTTT; CDR3aa: CASSQEGGGGTEAFF
d_gene: .; len: 14; j_gene: TRBJ2-7; abundance: .; v_gene: TRBV28; CDR3nt: TGTGCCAGCAGTTTACAGGGAAGGTCTTACGAGCAGTACTTC; CDR3aa: CASSLQGRSYEQYF
d_gene: .; len: 14; j_gene: TRBJ1-6; abundance: .; v_gene: TRBV7-2; CDR3nt: TGTGCCAGCAGCCCCAGCTCCTATAATTCACCCCTCCACTTT; CDR3aa: CASSPSSYNSPLHF
d_gene: .; len: 13; j_gene: TRBJ1-2; abundance: .; v_gene: TRBV30; CDR3nt: TGTGCCTGGAGTGTACGGGGAGTAAATGGCTACACCTTC; CDR3aa: CAWSVRGVNGYTF
d_gene: TRBD2; len: 14; j_gene: TRBJ2-1; abundance: .; v_gene: TRBV5-1; CDR3nt: TGCGCCAGCAGCGAACTAGCGGGGTACAATGAGCAGTTCTTC; CDR3aa: CASSELAGYNEQFF
d_gene: .; len: 12; j_gene: TRBJ2-5; abundance: .; v_gene: TRBV19; CDR3nt: TGTGCCAGTAGGGACCATCAAGAGACCCAGTACTTC; CDR3aa: CASRDHQETQYF
d_gene: .; len: 17; j_gene: TRBJ2-7; abundance: .; v_gene: TRBV7-8; CDR3nt: TGTGCCAGCAGCTTAGAAATTGGAGGGCGAAGCTCCTACGAGCAGTACTTC; CDR3aa: CASSLEIGGRSSYEQYF
d_gene: .; len: 16; j_gene: TRBJ1-2; abundance: .; v_gene: TRBV7-8; CDR3nt: TGTGCCAGCAGCTTGGGCCCCTCGACGGGGGCGTATGGCTACACCTTC; CDR3aa: CASSLGPSTGAYGYTF
d_gene: .; len: 15; j_gene: TRBJ2-5; abundance: .; v_gene: TRBV6-1; CDR3nt: TGTGCCAGCAGTGAGTTCAAGGGACTCCAAGAGACCCAGTACTTC; CDR3aa: CASSEFKGLQETQYF
d_gene: .; len: 15; j_gene: TRBJ2-7; abundance: .; v_gene: TRBV5-5; CDR3nt: TGTGCCAGCAGCTTCTTGGCGGGGTTTAGCTACGAGCAGTACTTC; CDR3aa: CASSFLAGFSYEQYF
d_gene: TRBD1; len: 19; j_gene: TRBJ1-3; abundance: .; v_gene: TRBV12-5; CDR3nt: TGTGCTAGTGGTTTGGTACAGGGGACAGGAACCCTCTCTGGAAACACCATATATTTT; CDR3aa: CASGLVQGTGTLSGNTIYF
d_gene: TRBD1; len: 14; j_gene: TRBJ1-5; abundance: few; v_gene: TRBV29-1; CDR3nt: TGCAGCGTGGGGGGACAGGGGGCAGGTCAGCCCCAGCATTTT; CDR3aa: CSVGGQGAGQPQHF
d_gene: .; len: 15; j_gene: TRBJ2-7; abundance: .; v_gene: TRBV11-2; CDR3nt: TGTGCCAGCAGCTCCATTTTAGGGACCATTAACGAGCAGTACTTC; CDR3aa: CASSSILGTINEQYF
d_gene: .; len: 15; j_gene: TRBJ2-5; abundance: .; v_gene: TRBV9; CDR3nt: TGTGCCAGCAGCGTAGGCGGGGGCAATAAAGAGACCCAGTACTTC; CDR3aa: CASSVGGGNKETQYF
d_gene: TRBD1; len: 14; j_gene: TRBJ1-2; abundance: .; v_gene: TRBV19; CDR3nt: TGTGCCAGTAGGATACAGGGGGCGTACTATGGCTACACCTTC; CDR3aa: CASRIQGAYYGYTF
d_gene: .; len: 16; j_gene: TRBJ2-3; abundance: .; v_gene: TRBV6-1; CDR3nt: TGTGCCAGCAGTGAACTTTGGGCGGGGAGCACAGATACGCAGTATTTT; CDR3aa: CASSELWAGSTDTQYF
d_gene: .; len: 18; j_gene: TRBJ2-2; abundance: .; v_gene: TRBV2; CDR3nt: TGTGCCAGCAGTGTGAATCAGGTCGGACTCCCGGGCCCCGGGGAGCTGTTTTTT; CDR3aa: CASSVNQVGLPGPGELFF
d_gene: .; len: 15; j_gene: TRBJ1-1; abundance: .; v_gene: TRBV30; CDR3nt: TGTGCCTACGCTCCAGGGGCAGGATGGAACACTGAAGCTTTCTTT; CDR3aa: CAYAPGAGWNTEAFF
d_gene: .; len: 15; j_gene: TRBJ2-7; abundance: .; v_gene: TRBV6-1; CDR3nt: TGTGCCAGCAGCGAGGGACCCGGGACACTCCACGAGCAGTACTTC; CDR3aa: CASSEGPGTLHEQYF
d_gene: .; len: 13; j_gene: TRBJ1-1; abundance: .; v_gene: TRBV5-1; CDR3nt: TGTGCCAGCAGCTTGCGGGGGAACACTGAAGCTTTCTTT; CDR3aa: CASSLRGNTEAFF
d_gene: .; len: 17; j_gene: TRBJ1-5; abundance: .; v_gene: TRBV21-1; CDR3nt: TGTGCCAGCAGCAAACGTGTACAGGGGTTGGGCAATCAGCCCCAGCATTTT; CDR3aa: CASSKRVQGLGNQPQHF
d_gene: .; len: 13; j_gene: TRBJ1-1; abundance: .; v_gene: TRBV5-4; CDR3nt: TGTGCCAGCAGCTCAGTACCAAGCAGAGAAGCTTTCTTT; CDR3aa: CASSSVPSREAFF
d_gene: .; len: 12; j_gene: TRBJ1-6; abundance: .; v_gene: TRBV6-1; CDR3nt: TGTGCCAGCACCGAAACGAATTCACCCCTCCACTTT; CDR3aa: CASTETNSPLHF
d_gene: TRBD2; len: 18; j_gene: TRBJ2-5; abundance: few; v_gene: TRBV5-6; CDR3nt: TGTGCCAGCAGCCGGAGGGCTAGCGGGGGGCGGGTACAAGAGACCCAGTACTTC; CDR3aa: CASSRRASGGRVQETQYF
d_gene: .; len: 14; j_gene: TRBJ1-1; abundance: few; v_gene: TRBV9; CDR3nt: TGTGCCAGCACCGAGGGCCTCATGAACACTGAAGCTTTCTTT; CDR3aa: CASTEGLMNTEAFF
d_gene: TRBD1; len: 15; j_gene: TRBJ2-7; abundance: .; v_gene: TRBV5-4; CDR3nt: TGTGCCAGCAGCCCGGTGGGACAGGGGTCAGGCGAGCAGTACTTC; CDR3aa: CASSPVGQGSGEQYF
d_gene: TRBD1; len: 16; j_gene: TRBJ2-7; abundance: .; v_gene: TRBV13; CDR3nt: TGTGCCAGCAGCTTAGGGGGACAGGGTCCCACCTACGAGCAGTACTTC; CDR3aa: CASSLGGQGPTYEQYF
d_gene: .; len: 14; j_gene: TRBJ1-2; abundance: few; v_gene: TRBV4-2; CDR3nt: TGTGCCAGCAGCACACCGGGTCTCAACTATGGCTACACCTTC; CDR3aa: CASSTPGLNYGYTF
d_gene: TRBD2; len: 15; j_gene: TRBJ2-7; abundance: .; v_gene: TRBV18; CDR3nt: TGTGCCAGCTCACCAAATTCTGCTAGCGGGTACGAGCAGTACTTC; CDR3aa: CASSPNSASGYEQYF
d_gene: .; len: 15; j_gene: TRBJ2-7; abundance: .; v_gene: TRBV6-6; CDR3nt: TGTGCCAGCAGTTACGGGGCAGGCTTACTGGGCGAGCAGTACTTC; CDR3aa: CASSYGAGLLGEQYF
d_gene: .; len: 12; j_gene: TRBJ2-1; abundance: .; v_gene: TRBV30; CDR3nt: TGTGCCCACTCAGGGGGGTACAATGAGCAGTTCTTC; CDR3aa: CAHSGGYNEQFF
d_gene: .; len: 16; j_gene: TRBJ2-6; abundance: .; v_gene: TRBV10-3; CDR3nt: TGTGCCAGCATGTTAGGGGGGAATTCTGGGGCCAACGTCCTGACTTTC; CDR3aa: CASMLGGNSGANVLTF
d_gene: TRBD1; len: 13; j_gene: TRBJ1-1; abundance: .; v_gene: TRBV6-4; CDR3nt: TGTGCCAGCAGCCGGACAGGTAACACTGAAGCTTTCTTT; CDR3aa: CASSRTGNTEAFF
d_gene: .; len: 14; j_gene: TRBJ2-1; abundance: .; v_gene: TRBV18; CDR3nt: TGTGCCAGCTCACCACGACACCCTCAGGATGAGCAGTTCTTC; CDR3aa: CASSPRHPQDEQFF
d_gene: .; len: 14; j_gene: TRBJ1-6; abundance: .; v_gene: TRBV11-2; CDR3nt: TGTGCCAGCAGCTTAGGGGCGAATAATTCACCCCTCCACTTT; CDR3aa: CASSLGANNSPLHF
d_gene: .; len: 13; j_gene: TRBJ1-4; abundance: .; v_gene: TRBV6-5; CDR3nt: TGTGCCAGCAGTTACGATGGTGGTACCGTAATGTTTTTT; CDR3aa: CASSYDGGTVMFF
d_gene: .; len: 15; j_gene: TRBJ1-4; abundance: few; v_gene: TRBV7-8; CDR3nt: TGTGCCAGCAGCCCCGGGACTCCTCCTAATGAAAAACTGTTTTTT; CDR3aa: CASSPGTPPNEKLFF
d_gene: TRBD2; len: 13; j_gene: TRBJ2-5; abundance: once; v_gene: TRBV6-1; CDR3nt: TGTGCCAGCAGTGACACTGGGGGGGTGACCCAGTACTTC; CDR3aa: CASSDTGGVTQYF